The next 24 T cell receptor beta chains were all read from a single sample in a study of OX40 agonist ivuxolimab in advanced cancers. TCRdb's copy holds only in-frame clones and misses some; the assay was immunoSEQ multiplex PCR. The profile covers 90,000 or so clones, with 89% appearing a single time and around 0.34% taken by the ten largest. Sequencing was performed on CD4+ or CD8+ T cells sorted from blood, taken in a trial of the OX40 agonist ivuxolimab. The source of these receptors is an adult with an advanced solid tumor such as melanoma, head and neck, liver or kidney cancer.

This sequence joins TRBV7-9 and TRBJ2-7; D may be TRBD1 or TRBD2 (5 bases each). The V and J ends lost 1 base and 4 bases respectively, with 8 bases between them. The CDR3 contains 13 residues. CDR1 is SEHNR and CDR2 is FQNEAQ in the germline V gene (reference sequence). CDR3 coding DNA: TGTGCCAGCAGCTTAGGAGGGGAATACGAGCAGTACTTC. This translates into CASSLGGEYEQYF.

V and J are TRBV5-1 and TRBJ2-2; 9 positions agree with TRBD1. Unmatched junction bases numbered 2, after V lost 2 bases and J lost 3 bases. There are 15 residues in the CDR3. CDR1 is SGHRS and CDR2 is YFSETQ in the germline V gene. The CDR3 here is CASSFGDRDTGELFF. CDR3 nucleotides: TGCGCCAGCAGCTTTGGGGACAGGGACACCGGGGAGCTGTTTTTT.

The gene calls are TRBV4-2 and TRBJ1-1; 7 nucleotides line up with TRBD1. Trimming at V came to 4 bases and at J to 4 bases, leaving 9 bases not matched to a gene. The CDR3 has 15 residues. CDR1 LGHNA and CDR2 YNFKEQ come from the germline V gene. The CDR3 region has the DNA TGTGCCAGCAGCCCCACGACAGGGTCGGTCACTGAAGCTTTCTTT. Amino acid sequence: CASSPTTGSVTEAFF.

The chain uses TRBV4-3 and TRBJ1-2; D ambiguous. V lost 0 bases and J lost 6, with 14 bases in between. Per germline, CDR1 LGHNA and CDR2 YSLEER. The CDR3 has 15 residues. CDR3: CASSQDTGYGDGYTF. The CDR3 region has the DNA TGCGCCAGCAGCCAAGATACCGGGTACGGTGATGGCTACACCTTC.

The rearrangement links TRBV6-5 to TRBJ1-2; 7 bases are shared with TRBD1. V lost 4 bases and J lost 8; bases outside the gene matches: 16. The CDR3 loop spans 16 amino acids. Germline-derived CDR1 and CDR2 are MNHEY and SVGAGI. The CDR3 DNA is TGTGCCAGCAGTTTATCCCCCGTAGGGGGCCTGGGAGGCTACACCTTC. This translates into CASSLSPVGGLGGYTF.

The V and J genes are TRBV25-1 and TRBJ2-7, with D possibly TRBD1 on 5 matching bases. The germline gives CDR1 MGHDK, CDR2 SYGVNS. The ends were cut back, 6 bases at V and 2 bases at J, with 14 bases in the middle. The CDR3 length is 14 residues. This CDR3 is CASRKQGTTYEQYF. Written as DNA, the CDR3 is TGTGCCAGCAGAAAGCAGGGAACGACCTACGAGCAGTACTTC.

V is TRBV14 and J is TRBJ2-3; tentatively, D is TRBD1 (6 bases). The V gene's germline CDR1 is SGHDN and CDR2 FVKESK. Deletions cut 1 base from V and 0 bases from J, with 14 bases between. The CDR3 has 17 amino acids. CDR3 DNA sequence: TGTGCCAGCAGCCAAGTGTCCAGGGGATCTAGCACAGATACGCAGTATTTT. Translated, it gives CASSQVSRGSSTDTQYF.

This sequence joins TRBV19 and TRBJ2-3; tentative D call: TRBD2 (5 bases). This CDR3 is 14 amino acids long. Germline assignment: CDR1 LNHDA and CDR2 SQIVND (reference sequence). Trimming pared 3 bases from V and 4 bases from J, leaving 11 bases between. CDR3 residues: CASSIGEWSDTQYF. Here the CDR3 DNA reads TGTGCCAGTAGTATTGGGGAGTGGTCAGATACGCAGTATTTT.

Written as DNA, the CDR3 is TGTGCCAGCAGGTGGGACAGGGGGTTCTCTGGGGCCAACGTCCTGACTTTC. It is translated as CASRWDRGFSGANVLTF. This sequence joins TRBV28 and TRBJ2-6, with 11 positions matching TRBD1. The V segment lost 6 bases and the J segment 0 bases; nucleotides outside the gene matches: 4. This CDR3 is 17 amino acids long. Germline lookup yields CDR1 MDHEN and CDR2 SYDVKM.

The DNA for the CDR3 is TGTGCCAGCAGCTTATCCAGCGGATTTTATGAGCAGTTCTTC. Its translation is CASSLSSGFYEQFF. This chain connects TRBV7-2 to TRBJ2-1, with a possible D match to TRBD2 (5 bases). Germline V gene sequence: CDR1 SGHTA, CDR2 FQGNSA. V lost 2 bases, J lost 8 bases, and 13 bases lay in between. This CDR3 spans 14 amino acids. The entire variable domain, with the rest obtained from reference TRBV7-2 and TRBJ2-1, is as follows: GAGVSQSPSNKVTEKGKDVELRCDPISGHTALYWYRQSLGQGLEFLIYFQGNSAPDKSGLPSDRFSAERTGGSVSTLTIQRTQQEDSAVYLCASSLSSGFYEQFFGPGTRLTVL.

V usage is TRBV19 and J usage is TRBJ2-1, with D possibly called TRBD1 or TRBD2 (5 bases each). Germline CDR1 reads LNHDA; CDR2 reads SQIVND (reference sequence). This CDR3 region has 16 residues. The V and J ends lost 5 bases and 6 bases respectively, with 20 bases between them. The CDR3 nucleotides are TGTGCCAGTAGTGAAAAGGGACGAGGCGGTCTCAATGAGCAGTTCTTC. Protein sequence: CASSEKGRGGLNEQFF.

V and J are TRBV7-2 and TRBJ2-3; D is uncertain. The CDR3 is made up of 15 amino acids. V lost 3 bases, J lost 5 bases, and 15 bases lay in between. The germline V gene encodes CDR1 SGHTA and CDR2 FQGNSA. The CDR3 is CASSLVYSSVDTQYF. CDR3 in DNA: TGTGCCAGCAGCTTGGTTTACAGTTCGGTAGATACGCAGTATTTT.

This CDR3 is CATFKDGNTEAFF. The CDR3 region has the DNA TGTGCCACATTTAAGGACGGGAACACTGAAGCTTTCTTT. This chain joins TRBV2 and TRBJ1-1, with D unclear. Looked up from germline, CDR1 is SNHLY and CDR2 is FYNNEI. The V end was cut by 10 bases, the J end by 1 base, with 13 bases between. The CDR3 sequence is 13 residues long.

This rearrangement joins TRBV9 to TRBJ2-1; 9 bases line up with TRBD2. Germline lookup yields CDR1 SGDLS and CDR2 YYNGEE. The ends lost 3 bases at V and 2 bases at J; junction bases unmatched: 3. CDR3 size: 15 residues. CDR3 sequence (DNA): TGTGCCAGCAGCGAGCGGGGGGACGCCTACAATGAGCAGTTCTTC. It is translated as CASSERGDAYNEQFF.

V and J are TRBV29-1 and TRBJ1-2; TRBD1 might be the D (5 bases). Germline V lookup: CDR1 SQVTM, CDR2 ANQGSEA. The length of the CDR3 is 12 residues. The V gene lost 6 bases and the J gene lost 8 bases, with 16 bases spanning the gap. CDR3 residues: CSVSEEGRGYTF. The DNA of the CDR3 is TGCAGCGTCTCAGAAGAGGGGAGGGGCTACACCTTC. Full variable domain (outside the CDR3, taken from reference TRBV29-1 and TRBJ1-2): SAVISQKPSRDICQRGTSLTIQCQVDSQVTMMFWYRQQPGQSLTLIATANQGSEATYESGFVIDKFPISRPNLTFSTLTVSNMSPEDSSIYLCSVSEEGRGYTFGSGTRLTVV.

J is TRBJ2-5 and V is TRBV18; possible D gene TRBD1, 6 bases. V was pared by 4 bases and J by 4 bases, with 13 bases between. The CDR3 has 14 residues. CDR1 is KGHSH, CDR2 LQKENI, per germline. CDR3 coding DNA: TGTGCCAGCTCACTCCATCAGGGGCCAGAGACCCAGTACTTC. Translated: CASSLHQGPETQYF. Combining the CDR3 with reference TRBV18 and TRBJ2-5 gives the whole variable domain NAGVMQNPRHLVRRRGQEARLRCSPMKGHSHVYWYRQLPEEGLKFMVYLQKENIIDESGMPKERFSAEFPKEGPSILRIQQVVRGDSAAYFCASSLHQGPETQYFGPGTRLLVL.

The chain employs TRBV30 and TRBJ1-5, with unresolved D. V lost 2 bases and J 2 bases, leaving 10 bases between the germline ends. The CDR3 length is 14 residues. The V gene's germline CDR1 is GTSNPN and CDR2 SVGIG (reference sequence). The CDR3 DNA sequence: TGTGCCTGGAGTCCGGCCCCGGGCAATCAGCCCCAGCATTTT. It is translated as CAWSPAPGNQPQHF.

The CDR3 DNA follows: TGTGCCAGCAGCTCTGGACTCCTAGGCGGGGAGCTGTTTTTT. Its translation is CASSSGLLGGELFF. The J gene is TRBJ2-2, the V gene TRBV5-4; tentatively, D is TRBD2 (5 bases). V was pared by 3 bases and J by 7 bases, with 13 bases between. CDR1 is SGHNT and CDR2 is YYREEE in the germline V gene (reference sequence). This CDR3 is 14 amino acids long.

This clone was observed a single time. The CDR3 region is CSVDKGARTEAFF. In DNA, the CDR3 is TGCAGCGTTGACAAAGGGGCCAGGACTGAAGCTTTCTTT. The gene calls are TRBV29-1 and TRBJ1-1, with D possibly being TRBD1 (5 bases). The CDR3 is made up of 13 amino acids. Germline CDR1 reads SQVTM; CDR2 reads ANQGSEA. With 3 bases removed from V and 5 bases from J, the gap between germline ends came to 13 bases.

V is TRBV5-4 and J is TRBJ2-3, with a tentative D call TRBD2 (7 bases). CDR1 is SGHNT, CDR2 YYREEE, per germline (reference sequence). CDR3 size: 16 residues. With 4 bases removed from V and 0 bases from J, the gap between germline ends came to 15 bases. CDR3 in amino acids: CASSPRGEGSTDTQYF. The CDR3 DNA follows: TGTGCCAGCAGCCCGAGGGGGGAGGGGAGCACAGATACGCAGTATTTT.

This clone was seen a handful of times. The rearrangement links TRBV4-3 to TRBJ2-2, with no clear D. This CDR3 contains 15 residues. Germline V gene sequence: CDR1 LGHNA, CDR2 YSLEER. With 0 bases removed from V and 3 bases from J, the gap between germline ends came to 8 bases. In DNA, the CDR3 is TGCGCCAGCAGCCAAGAATGGCCTTACACCGGGGAGCTGTTTTTT. Residues: CASSQEWPYTGELFF.

The chain couples TRBV28 to TRBJ1-2, with D possibly being TRBD1 (5 bases). V gave up 5 bases and J gave up 4 bases, with 14 bases separating them. Germline values: CDR1 MDHEN, CDR2 SYDVKM. The length of the CDR3 is 14 residues. CDR3 sequence (DNA): TGTGCCAGCAGTCGCCCGGCGGGGACCTATGGCTACACCTTC. Its protein product is CASSRPAGTYGYTF.

The chain has TRBV7-9 and TRBJ2-2; D not certain. V was trimmed by 2 bases and J by 1 base, leaving 8 bases between them. This CDR3 comprises 15 residues. Germline V gene lookup returns CDR1 SEHNR and CDR2 FQNEAQ (reference sequence). CDR3 nucleotide sequence: TGTGCCAGCAGCTTATCACCCCTGAACACCGGGGAGCTGTTTTTT. Protein product: CASSLSPLNTGELFF.

The rearrangement links TRBV27 to TRBJ1-1; tentative D call: TRBD1 (6 bases). Per germline, CDR1 MNHEY and CDR2 SMNVEV (reference sequence). The V gene lost 6 bases and the J gene lost 1 base, with 18 bases spanning the gap. The CDR3 totals 16 residues. CDR3 coding DNA: TGTGCCAGCAGAACCACAGGGAGAGAGGGGAACACTGAAGCTTTCTTT. It codes for CASRTTGREGNTEAFF.